The clone carrying this T cell receptor (beta chain) was seen only a few times. What it recognizes is unknown. This record comes from a study of cytomegalovirus exposure and HLA in healthy donors. Study as a whole: A previous analysis identified 100 million or so unique TCR beta sequences derived from around 180 million T cells. Regarding the study as a whole: For most TCR beta V segments, an earlier analysis put the productive rate at about 87% or about 30% of the time. The study listed roughly 150 cytomegalovirus-associated TCR beta chains.

J was trimmed by 3 bases and V by 2 bases; bases with no gene match: 6. In germline, CDR1 is MNHEY, CDR2 SVGAGI. There are 15 residues in the CDR3. Both 60 Vbeta primers and 13 Jbeta primers went into the PCR. Here immunoSEQ multiplex PCR was the method, and the copy in TCRdb shows in-frame clones only, minus some. The sample yields 150,000 to 180,000 clones, around 79% seen once. This rearrangement joins TRBV6-5 to TRBJ2-7; 8 bases map to TRBD2. The sequenced sample was PBMCs. The clonotype comes from a man younger than 35 in good health and CMV-seronegative. DNA for the CDR3: TGTGCCAGCAGTTACCCAACGGGGGGGATCTACGAGCAGTACTTC. Protein: CASSYPTGGIYEQYF.